Below, 5 T cell receptor beta chains from the same sample are listed, as sequenced in a study of molecular identifiers for immune sequencing clone quantification. TCRdb used MiXCR to reprocess the PCR reads, holding one entry per CDR3 protein. Found here are 250,000 to 350,000 distinct CDR3 sequences, roughly a fifth of them singletons; the top ten hold approximately 0.85%. The specimen sequenced was naive CD8+ T cells from blood, with Jurkat cell RNA spiked in. Specified subset: FACS-sorted CD8+CD4-CCR7+CD45RA+ naive T cells. The origin of the receptors is a human donor in good health. Some libraries in this study had Jurkat cell RNA spiked in.

The rearrangement links TRBV27 to TRBJ2-7, with D perhaps assigned TRBD1 or TRBD2 (6 bases each). Trimming shortened V by 3 bases and J by 5 bases, and 14 bases separated the two germline ends. This CDR3 is 14 amino acids long. The V gene's germline CDR1 is MNHEY and CDR2 SMNVEV (reference sequence). This CDR3 reads CASSFSGDTDEQYF. CDR3 DNA: TGTGCCAGCAGTTTCTCGGGGGACACTGACGAGCAGTACTTC.

Worth noting for this clonotype: This clone may be a read error of a much larger clone one base away. The CDR3 sequence: CAGTPRDSGEETQYF. DNA of the CDR3: TGCGCCGGCACCCCCCGGGATAGCGGGGAAGAGACCCAGTACTTC. This rearrangement joins TRBV5-1 to TRBJ2-5; 8 bases agree with TRBD2. The length of the CDR3 is 15 residues. From germline, CDR1 is SGHRS and CDR2 YFSETQ. Trimming took 10 bases from V and 3 from J; bases not matched to a gene: 14.

This clonotype was picked up many times. This sequence joins TRBV6-1 and TRBJ2-7, with D hard to call. The germline gives CDR1 MNHNS, CDR2 SASEGT. The CDR3 totals 11 residues. The V and J ends lost 4 bases and 7 bases respectively, with 8 bases between them. The chain's CDR3 is CASSASREQYF. The CDR3 DNA reads TGTGCCAGCAGTGCCTCTCGGGAGCAGTACTTC.

This clonotype has at least ten counts. The rearrangement uses TRBV6-2 or TRBV6-3 and TRBJ2-3; D is perhaps TRBD1 (6 bases). The germline V gene encodes CDR1 MNHEY and CDR2 SVGEGT. Trimming pared 5 bases from V and 2 bases from J, leaving 8 bases between. The length of the CDR3 is 13 residues. The CDR3 DNA is TGTGCCAGCAGTACAGGGTCCACAGATACGCAGTATTTT. It is translated as CASSTGSTDTQYF.

Concerning this clonotype itself: A much larger clone differs from this one at a single base, so this may be a read error. The chain links TRBV9 to TRBJ1-1; 7 bases match TRBD1. CDR1 and CDR2 (germline): SGDLS, YYNGEE. After removal of 0 bases from V and 6 bases from J, the junction contained 5 bases not matched to a gene. The CDR3 consists of 14 residues. The CDR3 here is CASSVGTGNAEAFF. CDR3 sequence (DNA): TGTGCCAGCAGCGTAGGGACAGGTAACGCTGAAGCTTTCTTT.